This TCR beta chain was found in a study of T-cell memory formation after mild COVID-19. The study's findings and limits: Shrinking CD4+ clones were chiefly CM and EM; CD8+ ones were chiefly EMRA. Some responding clones appeared in pre-infection memory, suggesting cross-reactive memory joined. Clones that contracted from day 15 to 85 had balanced CD4/CD8; later expanders were CD4+ biased.

MiXCR, applied by TCRdb to the 5' RACE reads, yields one record per CDR3 protein. The data contain under 650,000 distinct CDR3 sequences, about a sixth of them singletons. Between the trimmed V and J ends, which lost 2 bases and 0 bases, there was a span of 14 bases. The germline gives CDR1 MNHNS, CDR2 SASEGT. The CDR3 runs to 17 residues. Details on this clonotype: Its antigen remains unidentified.

The sample comprised PBMCs or a T cell subset sorted from them (not recorded which). J is TRBJ1-5 and V is TRBV6-1; possible D gene TRBD1, 6 bases. The clonotype was recovered from an adult woman who had mild COVID-19 (a few samples of this study predate the infection). Cell type and time point are not known. The CDR3 reads CASSETRDIHSNQPQHF. The CDR3 nucleotides read TGTGCCAGCAGTGAAACCCGGGACATACATAGCAATCAGCCCCAGCATTTT.